Listed below are T cell receptor beta chains from one sample, sequenced in a study of T cells in Graves' hyperthyroidism and ophthalmopathy. TCRdb re-called the multiplex PCR reads with MiXCR, one entry per CDR3 protein. This table holds roughly 420,000 distinct CDR3 sequences, approximately 15% found once. The sample consisted of blood. These receptors originate from a young woman with Graves' hyperthyroidism. The CDR3 runs from the conserved cysteine through the conserved F or W. A D gene is named only where the DNA matches it firmly. A clone size is listed for some rows: how often the clone was seen (once, few, many), or a class if it is expanded.

j_call,clone_size,v_call,d_call,cdr3_nt,cdr3_aa
TRBJ1-4,NA,TRBV28,NA,TGTGCCAGCAGCCTAGGGGGGCGGGAGGAAAAACTGTTTTTT,CASSLGGREEKLFF
TRBJ1-6,few,TRBV25-1,NA,TGTGCCAGCAGTGAATTTGCACAGGGTAATTCACCCCTCCACTTT,CASSEFAQGNSPLHF
TRBJ2-7,many,TRBV20-1,NA,TGCAGTGCTAGAGACGCGGAACCTTTATACGAGCAGTACTTC,CSARDAEPLYEQYF
TRBJ1-4,NA,TRBV9,NA,TGTGCCAGCAGCGGTAGACAGGAGATTGCAACTAATGAAAAACTGTTTTTT,CASSGRQEIATNEKLFF
TRBJ1-2,many,TRBV28,TRBD1,TGTGCCAGCAGCAATTCCGGGACAGCAATTTATGGCTACACCTTC,CASSNSGTAIYGYTF
TRBJ2-1,many,TRBV10-2,TRBD2,TGCGCCAGCAGTGGGCGGGAGGGCGCGTACAATGAGCAGTTCTTC,CASSGREGAYNEQFF
TRBJ2-1,many,TRBV7-2,TRBD2,TGTGCCAGCAGCATTACTAGCGCCGCCTACAATGAGCAGTTCTTC,CASSITSAAYNEQFF
TRBJ1-1,NA,TRBV5-6,TRBD1,TGTGCCAGCAGCTTGTTGAATACAGGGGGCACTGAAGCTTTCTTT,CASSLLNTGGTEAFF
TRBJ2-1,many,TRBV2,TRBD2,TGTGCCAGCACGGGGGGACTAGCGGCGATAGGCCCGTTCTTC,CASTGGLAAIGPFF
TRBJ2-3,many,TRBV27,NA,TGTGCCAGCAGTTCCGGCAGGGCCCGCTTTTCGCAGTATTTT,CASSSGRARFSQYF
TRBJ2-7,many,TRBV29-1,TRBD1,TGCAGCGTGACGGACCCCAGACAGGGCTACGAGCAGTACTTC,CSVTDPRQGYEQYF
TRBJ2-7,many,TRBV7-9,NA,TGTGCCAGCAGCGATCCGGGCTTCCCGAACGAGCAGTACTTC,CASSDPGFPNEQYF
TRBJ2-6,few,TRBV7-8,TRBD1,TGTGCCAGCAGCCCCCGACAGGGGCTACCCTCTGGGGCCAACGTCCTGACTTTC,CASSPRQGLPSGANVLTF
TRBJ2-2,many,TRBV7-2,NA,TGTGCCAGCAGCCCGTTGTGGGTGACGTTAAGTGGCGCCACCGGGGAGCTGTTTTTT,CASSPLWVTLSGATGELFF
TRBJ2-7,many,TRBV7-8,TRBD2,TGTGCCAGCAGCGCGGGACTAGCGGGCTACGAGCAGTACTTC,CASSAGLAGYEQYF
TRBJ1-5,many,TRBV28,TRBD1,TGTGCCAGCAGTCCGGGGACAGGTGGGCAGCCCCAGCATTTT,CASSPGTGGQPQHF
TRBJ2-7,NA,TRBV4-1,TRBD2,TGCGCCAGCAGCCCCTCCCCTAGCGGACACTCCTACGAGCAGTACTTC,CASSPSPSGHSYEQYF
TRBJ2-1,many,TRBV27,NA,TGTGCCAGCAGTCTTACGGGGTCGGGTGATGAGCAGTTCTTC,CASSLTGSGDEQFF
TRBJ2-7,large,TRBV11-2,NA,TGTGCCAGCAGCCAATCTAGCGTCCACGAGCAGTACTTC,CASSQSSVHEQYF
TRBJ2-3,many,TRBV5-1,NA,TGCGCCAGCAGCGCCGGACAGTTCGGGCAAGATACGCAGTATTTT,CASSAGQFGQDTQYF
TRBJ1-1,many,TRBV3-1,TRBD1,TGTGCCAGCAGCCAAAACCGGGACAGAAGCCTTAACACTGAAGCTTTCTTT,CASSQNRDRSLNTEAFF
TRBJ2-1,NA,TRBV12-3/TRBV12-4,TRBD2,TGTGCCAGCAGTTTATTGGGGACTAGCGGGACGGATGAGCAGTTCTTC,CASSLLGTSGTDEQFF
TRBJ1-1,many,TRBV5-6,NA,TGTGCCAGCAGCTATAACATGAACACTGAAGCTTTCTTT,CASSYNMNTEAFF
TRBJ1-1,NA,TRBV12-3/TRBV12-4,NA,TGTGCCAGCAGTTTATTAGAATCTTCTGAAGCTTTCTTT,CASSLLESSEAFF
TRBJ1-1,many,TRBV28,NA,TGTGCCAGCAGTTTCGGGCGGGCTGAAGCTTTCTTT,CASSFGRAEAFF
TRBJ2-7,many,TRBV5-4,NA,TGTGCCAGCAGCTTGTGGGCAGCCAGCGAGCAGTACTTC,CASSLWAASEQYF
TRBJ2-7,few,TRBV19,NA,TGTGCCAGTAGTATAGCTGGGGCAGGGAATAACGAGCAGTACTTC,CASSIAGAGNNEQYF
TRBJ2-1,many,TRBV5-1,NA,TGCGCCAGCAGCCCCATCCAGGGGAGAAATGAGCAGTTCTTC,CASSPIQGRNEQFF
TRBJ2-7,few,TRBV6-4,NA,TGTGCCAGCAGTGACTCGGGCCACGAGCAGTACTTC,CASSDSGHEQYF
TRBJ2-3,few,TRBV5-8,TRBD1,TGTGCCAGCAGCTCGGACAGGGGGTTAACAGATACGCAGTATTTT,CASSSDRGLTDTQYF
TRBJ2-6,NA,TRBV27,NA,TGTGCCAGCAGTCGTGAGAGCTCTGGGGCCAACGTCCTGACTTTC,CASSRESSGANVLTF
TRBJ1-1,many,TRBV5-6,NA,TGTGCCAGCAGCTTGGAGGGCCCTCGGTTGAGCCTGAACACTGAAGCTTTCTTT,CASSLEGPRLSLNTEAFF
TRBJ2-1,many,TRBV27,NA,TGTGCCAGCAGTCTCGACCCCTACAATGAGCAGTTCTTC,CASSLDPYNEQFF
TRBJ2-1,many,TRBV6-1,NA,TGTGCCAGCAGTCCTATTGGGGCGTCCTACAATGAGCAGTTCTTC,CASSPIGASYNEQFF
TRBJ2-1,few,TRBV27,TRBD2,TGTGCCAGCAGTTCAAAAAGACTAGCGGGAGACCTCAGTGGGCAGTTCTTC,CASSSKRLAGDLSGQFF
TRBJ2-7,many,TRBV6-1,NA,TGCGCCAGCTCTCCAGGGGAGGCCTACGAGCAGTACTTC,CASSPGEAYEQYF
TRBJ1-2,NA,TRBV30,NA,TGTGCCTGGAGTGTACCTGGCAGCGCAATAAATTATGGCTACACCTTC,CAWSVPGSAINYGYTF
TRBJ1-2,NA,TRBV6-5,NA,TGTGCCAGCAGTTACTCCGCAGCCTTGTATGGCTACACCTTC,CASSYSAALYGYTF
TRBJ1-3,many,TRBV20-1,NA,TGCAGTGCTCCCGGGCAGAGCTCTGGAAACACCATATATTTT,CSAPGQSSGNTIYF
TRBJ1-6,NA,TRBV30,NA,TGTGCCTGGAGTCCCCCTTCTGGACGGTATAATTCACCCCTCCACTTT,CAWSPPSGRYNSPLHF
TRBJ1-2,many,TRBV11-2,NA,TGTGCCAGCAGCTTAGTCGGTTGGGCAGCCGGCGGCTACACCTTC,CASSLVGWAAGGYTF
TRBJ2-2,many,TRBV6-2/TRBV6-3,NA,TGTGCCAGCAGTTACGTTGAAACCGGGGAGCTGTTTTTT,CASSYVETGELFF
TRBJ2-3,NA,TRBV6-2/TRBV6-3,TRBD2,TGTGCCAGCAGTTCCCCCCGGTTAGCGGGGAGCACAGATACGCAGTATTTT,CASSSPRLAGSTDTQYF
TRBJ2-7,few,TRBV3-1,NA,TGTGCCAGCAGCCAACCAGGGGCTGGCATCTACGAGCAGTACTTC,CASSQPGAGIYEQYF
TRBJ1-5,many,TRBV12-3/TRBV12-4,NA,TGTGCCAGCAGCACGACAGGAAATCAGCCCCAGCATTTT,CASSTTGNQPQHF
TRBJ1-2,many,TRBV12-3/TRBV12-4,NA,TGTGCCAGCACCGAAAACGGGGCGTATGGCTACACCTTC,CASTENGAYGYTF
TRBJ2-3,many,TRBV5-4,TRBD2,TGTGCCAGCAGCCGACGGACTAGGAGCACAGATACGCAGTATTTT,CASSRRTRSTDTQYF
TRBJ2-3,NA,TRBV24-1,TRBD2,TGTGCCACCAGTGCGAGCGGGAACTTCGCAGATACGCAGTATTTT,CATSASGNFADTQYF
TRBJ1-2,many,TRBV20-1,NA,TGCAGTGCTCGGCACAGCCCAAACTATGGCTACACCTTC,CSARHSPNYGYTF
TRBJ2-7,many,TRBV20-1,NA,TGCAGTGCTAGCACAGGGAGAAGCTCCTACGAGCAGTACTTC,CSASTGRSSYEQYF
TRBJ2-2,many,TRBV27,NA,TGTGCCAGCACTTACGGGAACACCGGGGAGCTGTTTTTT,CASTYGNTGELFF